This T cell receptor beta chain was identified in a study of T cell responses to AZD1222 COVID-19 vaccine. Assay used: immunoSEQ multiplex PCR; TCRdb lists only in-frame clones, some missing. This table has 150,000 to 200,000 clones, around 88% appearing once. General study findings and limits: The span of vaccine-associated CD4 TCRs extended across spike, with dominance at 160-218 and 743-854. Of the AZD1222 recipients, only six were seropositive at baseline.

Of note for this clone: Its specificity is unknown. The junction shows a germline mismatch at one end, possibly a read error.

Germline V gene sequence: CDR1 SGHDN, CDR2 FVKESK. CDR3 length: 14 amino acids. This clonotype originated in an adult who received the AZD1222 COVID-19 vaccine. V and J are TRBV14 and TRBJ1-1; D is unclear. Sequenced material: peripheral blood, taken 28 days after the second AZD1222 dose. Here the CDR3 reads CASSQSWQYSAANF. DNA for the CDR3: TGTGCCAGCAGCCAAAGTTGGCAATATTCGGCCGCGAACTTT.